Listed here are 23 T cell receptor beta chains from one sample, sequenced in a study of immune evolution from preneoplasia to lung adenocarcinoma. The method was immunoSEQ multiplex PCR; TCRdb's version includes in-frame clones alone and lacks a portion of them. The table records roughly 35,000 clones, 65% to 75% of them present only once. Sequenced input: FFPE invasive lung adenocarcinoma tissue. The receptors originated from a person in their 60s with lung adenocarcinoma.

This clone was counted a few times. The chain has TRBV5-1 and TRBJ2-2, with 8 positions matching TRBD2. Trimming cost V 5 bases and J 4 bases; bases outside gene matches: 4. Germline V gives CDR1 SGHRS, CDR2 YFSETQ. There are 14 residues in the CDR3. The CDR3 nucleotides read TGCGCCAGCAGACCCGCGGGGGGCACCGGGGAGCTGTTTTTT. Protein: CASRPAGGTGELFF.

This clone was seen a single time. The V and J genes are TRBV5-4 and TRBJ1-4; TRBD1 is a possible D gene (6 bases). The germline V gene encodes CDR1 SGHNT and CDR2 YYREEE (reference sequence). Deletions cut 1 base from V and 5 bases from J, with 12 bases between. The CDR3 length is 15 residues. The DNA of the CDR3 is TGTGCCAGCAGCTTGTCAGGGGACGGGAATGAAAAACTGTTTTTT. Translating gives CASSLSGDGNEKLFF.

The CDR3 DNA reads as TGTGCCAGCAGTTTAGGAGGCTTCTACAATGAGCAGTTCTTC. Translation gives CASSLGGFYNEQFF. The rearrangement joins TRBV28 to TRBJ2-1; possibly TRBD2 for D (5 bases). CDR1 and CDR2 (germline): MDHEN, SYDVKM. Trimming stripped 2 bases from V and 3 bases from J, with 8 bases between. The CDR3 length is 14 residues.

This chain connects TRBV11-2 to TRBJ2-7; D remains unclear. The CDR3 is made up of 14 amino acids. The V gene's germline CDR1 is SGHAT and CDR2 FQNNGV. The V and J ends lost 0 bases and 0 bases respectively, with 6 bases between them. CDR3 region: CASSLDPSSYEQYF. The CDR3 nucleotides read TGTGCCAGCAGCTTAGACCCGAGCTCCTACGAGCAGTACTTC.

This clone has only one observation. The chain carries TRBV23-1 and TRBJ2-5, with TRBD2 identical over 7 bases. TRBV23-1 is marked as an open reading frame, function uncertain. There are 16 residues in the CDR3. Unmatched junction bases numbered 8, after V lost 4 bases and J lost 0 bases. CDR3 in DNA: TGCGCCAGCAGTCCTTCCGGGAGGCCCCACCAAGAGACCCAGTACTTC. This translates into CASSPSGRPHQETQYF.

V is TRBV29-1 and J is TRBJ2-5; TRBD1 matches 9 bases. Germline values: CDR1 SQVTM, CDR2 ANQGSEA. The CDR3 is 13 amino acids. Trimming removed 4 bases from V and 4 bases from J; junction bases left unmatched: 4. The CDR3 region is CSVGDRARETQYF. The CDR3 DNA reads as TGCAGCGTTGGGGACAGGGCTCGAGAGACCCAGTACTTC.

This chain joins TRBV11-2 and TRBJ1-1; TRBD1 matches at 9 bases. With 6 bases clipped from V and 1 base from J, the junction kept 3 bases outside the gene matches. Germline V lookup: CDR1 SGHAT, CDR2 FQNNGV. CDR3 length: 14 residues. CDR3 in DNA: TGTGCCAGCAGGCAGACAGGGGGGAACACTGAAGCTTTCTTT. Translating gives CASRQTGGNTEAFF.

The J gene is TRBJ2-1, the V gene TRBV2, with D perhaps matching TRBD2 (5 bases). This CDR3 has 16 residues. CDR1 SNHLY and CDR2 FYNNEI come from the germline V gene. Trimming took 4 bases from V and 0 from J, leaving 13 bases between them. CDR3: CASSVQAVSSYNEQFF. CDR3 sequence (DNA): TGTGCCAGCAGTGTCCAAGCGGTGAGCTCCTACAATGAGCAGTTCTTC. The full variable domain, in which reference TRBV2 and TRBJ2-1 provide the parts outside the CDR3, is EPEVTQTPSHQVTQMGQEVILRCVPISNHLYFYWYRQILGQKVEFLVSFYNNEISEKSEIFDDQFSVERPDGSNFTLKIRSTKLEDSAMYFCASSVQAVSSYNEQFFGPGTRLTVL.

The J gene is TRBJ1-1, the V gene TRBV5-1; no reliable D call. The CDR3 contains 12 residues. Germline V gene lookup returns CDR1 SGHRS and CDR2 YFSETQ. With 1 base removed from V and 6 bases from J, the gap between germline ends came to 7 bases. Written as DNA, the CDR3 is TGCGCCAGCAGCTTGTCGGGGTCTGAAGCTTTCTTT. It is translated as CASSLSGSEAFF.

The CDR3 reads CASSPRGFAGIYNEQFF. CDR3 nucleotides: TGTGCCAGCAGTCCCAGGGGGTTTGCGGGAATTTACAATGAGCAGTTCTTC. The chain uses TRBV28 and TRBJ2-1, with a possible D match to TRBD1 (7 bases). The CDR3 is made up of 17 amino acids. Germline V gene sequence: CDR1 MDHEN, CDR2 SYDVKM. V shed 5 bases and J shed 4 bases, with 21 bases lying between them.

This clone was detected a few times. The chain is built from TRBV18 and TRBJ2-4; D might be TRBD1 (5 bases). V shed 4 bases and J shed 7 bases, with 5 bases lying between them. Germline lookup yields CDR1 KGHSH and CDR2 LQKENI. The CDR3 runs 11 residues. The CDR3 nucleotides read TGTGCCAGCTCACAGGGGAACATTCAGTACTTC. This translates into CASSQGNIQYF.

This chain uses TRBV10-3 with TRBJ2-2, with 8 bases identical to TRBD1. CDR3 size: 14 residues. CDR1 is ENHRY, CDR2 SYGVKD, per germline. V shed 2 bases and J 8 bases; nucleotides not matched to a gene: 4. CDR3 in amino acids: CAISETTGVGELFF. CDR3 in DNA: TGTGCCATCAGTGAGACGACAGGGGTTGGGGAGCTGTTTTTT.

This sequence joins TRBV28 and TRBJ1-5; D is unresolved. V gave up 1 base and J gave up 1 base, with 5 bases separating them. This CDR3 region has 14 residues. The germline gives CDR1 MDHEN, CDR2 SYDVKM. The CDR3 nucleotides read TGTGCCAGCAGTTTATCCCGAAGCAATCAGCCCCAGCATTTT. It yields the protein CASSLSRSNQPQHF.

CDR3 DNA sequence: TGTGCCAGCAGTCTCCTTCGGGATACGCAGTATTTT. This codes for CASSLLRDTQYF. The chain links TRBV28 to TRBJ2-3; the D is unclear. The germline V and J ends were trimmed by 5 bases and 6 bases, with 9 bases remaining between them. This CDR3 is 12 amino acids long. Germline V gives CDR1 MDHEN, CDR2 SYDVKM.

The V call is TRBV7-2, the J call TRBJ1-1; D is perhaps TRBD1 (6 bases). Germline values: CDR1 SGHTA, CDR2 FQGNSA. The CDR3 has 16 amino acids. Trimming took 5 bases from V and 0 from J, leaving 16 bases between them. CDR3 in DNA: TGTGCCAGCAGCACCTCCGGGACATTTATGAACACTGAAGCTTTCTTT. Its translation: CASSTSGTFMNTEAFF. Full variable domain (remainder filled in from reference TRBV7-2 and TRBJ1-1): GAGVSQSPSNKVTEKGKDVELRCDPISGHTALYWYRQSLGQGLEFLIYFQGNSAPDKSGLPSDRFSAERTGGSVSTLTIQRTQQEDSAVYLCASSTSGTFMNTEAFFGQGTRLTVV.

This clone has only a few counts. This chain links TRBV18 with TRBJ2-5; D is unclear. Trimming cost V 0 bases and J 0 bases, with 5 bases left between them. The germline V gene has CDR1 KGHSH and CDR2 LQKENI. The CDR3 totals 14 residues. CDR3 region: CASSPPVNQETQYF. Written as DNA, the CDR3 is TGTGCCAGCTCACCACCGGTAAACCAAGAGACCCAGTACTTC.

The CDR3 sequence: CASKGLLNTGELFF. In nucleotides, the CDR3 is TGTGCCAGCAAGGGACTCCTGAACACCGGGGAGCTGTTTTTT. The rearrangement uses TRBV28 and TRBJ2-2; D might be TRBD2 (6 bases). Trimming pared 7 bases from V and 1 base from J, leaving 10 bases between. The CDR3 length is 14 residues. CDR1 MDHEN and CDR2 SYDVKM come from the germline V gene. The variable domain in full, with the rest retrieved from reference TRBV28 and TRBJ2-2, is DVKVTQSSRYLVKRTGEKVFLECVQDMDHENMFWYRQDPGLGLRLIYFSYDVKMKEKGDIPEGYSVSREKKERFSLILESASTNQTSMYLCASKGLLNTGELFFGEGSRLTVL.

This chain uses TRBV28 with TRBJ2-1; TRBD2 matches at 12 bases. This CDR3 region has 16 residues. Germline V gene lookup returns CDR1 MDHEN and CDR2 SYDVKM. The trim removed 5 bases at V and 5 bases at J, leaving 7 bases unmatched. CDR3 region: CASSPSGRALNNEQFF. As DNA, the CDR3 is TGTGCCAGCAGTCCTAGCGGGAGGGCCCTAAACAATGAGCAGTTCTTC.

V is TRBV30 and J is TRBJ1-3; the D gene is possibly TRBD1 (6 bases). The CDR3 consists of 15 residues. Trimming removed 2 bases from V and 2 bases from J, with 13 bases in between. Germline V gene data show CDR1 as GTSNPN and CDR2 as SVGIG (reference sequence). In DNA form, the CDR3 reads TGTGCCTGGAGTCAACGAGGGGGGGCTGGAAACACCATATATTTT. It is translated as CAWSQRGGAGNTIYF. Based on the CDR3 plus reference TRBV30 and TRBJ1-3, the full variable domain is SQTIHQWPATLVQPVGSPLSLECTVEGTSNPNLYWYRQAAGRGLQLLFYSVGIGQISSEVPQNLSASRPQDRQFILSSKKLLLSDSGFYLCAWSQRGGAGNTIYFGEGSWLTVV.

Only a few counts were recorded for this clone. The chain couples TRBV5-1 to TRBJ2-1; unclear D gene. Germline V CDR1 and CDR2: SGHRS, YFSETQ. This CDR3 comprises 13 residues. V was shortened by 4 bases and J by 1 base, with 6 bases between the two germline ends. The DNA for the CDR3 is TGCGCCAGCAGCGTCGGTTCCTACAATGAGCAGTTCTTC. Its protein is CASSVGSYNEQFF.

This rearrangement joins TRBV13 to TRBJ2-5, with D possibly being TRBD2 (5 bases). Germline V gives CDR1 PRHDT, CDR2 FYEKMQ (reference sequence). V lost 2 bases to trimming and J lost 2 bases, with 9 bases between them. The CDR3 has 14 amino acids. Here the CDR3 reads CASSLKRGQETQYF. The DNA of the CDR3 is TGTGCCAGCAGCTTAAAAAGAGGGCAAGAGACCCAGTACTTC.

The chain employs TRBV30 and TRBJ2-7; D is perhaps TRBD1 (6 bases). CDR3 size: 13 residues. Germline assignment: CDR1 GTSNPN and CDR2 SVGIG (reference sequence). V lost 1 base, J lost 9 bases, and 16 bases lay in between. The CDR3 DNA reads TGTGCCTGGAGTGGCCTTCTAACAGGGTTGCAGTACTTC. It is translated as CAWSGLLTGLQYF.

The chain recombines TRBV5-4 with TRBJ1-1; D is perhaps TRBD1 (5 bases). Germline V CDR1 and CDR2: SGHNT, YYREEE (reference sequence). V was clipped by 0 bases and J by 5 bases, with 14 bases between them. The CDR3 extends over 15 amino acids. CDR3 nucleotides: TGTGCCAGCAGCTTGGGTCAGGGTGTAGGAACTGAAGCTTTCTTT. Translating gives CASSLGQGVGTEAFF. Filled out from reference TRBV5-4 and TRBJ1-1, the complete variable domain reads ETGVTQSPTHLIKTRGQQVTLRCSSQSGHNTVSWYQQALGQGPQFIFQYYREEENGRGNFPPRFSGLQFPNYSSELNVNALELDDSALYLCASSLGQGVGTEAFFGQGTRLTVV.